This T cell receptor (beta chain) was recorded in a study of CD8+ T cells in alopecia areata. Whole-study context: Treated patients were dosed with oral tofacitinib, taking 5 to 10 mg twice daily.

A word on this clone: Its specificity is not known.

Indicated treatment: oral pan-JAK inhibitor, 5-10 mg twice daily. Alopecia areata patients provided lesional scalp punch biopsies and peripheral blood. CD4+ and CD8+ T cells were sorted from PBMCs. General study findings and limits: There were also resident alphabeta T cells of normal skin sequenced in scalp samples.

Sequencing relied on a cDNA template that was reverse transcribed from extracted RNA. Measured with immunoSEQ multiplex PCR; TCRdb has only the in-frame clones, and not every one. This table holds over 120,000 clones, about 56% found once. The CDR3 extends over 16 amino acids. Losses at the gene ends were 5 bases for V and 4 bases for J; bases not matched to a gene: 8. Germline CDR1 and CDR2: SGHVS and FQNEAQ. The sequencing used CD8+ T cells sorted from blood, collected at week 4, from a patient treated with tofacitinib. The source of this sequence is a human donor with alopecia areata. The chain combines TRBV7-8 with TRBJ2-3; 11 nucleotides agree with TRBD2. The DNA for the CDR3 is TGTGCCAGCAGCGCCAAACTAGCGGGGGTACCAGATACGCAGTATTTT. It codes for CASSAKLAGVPDTQYF.